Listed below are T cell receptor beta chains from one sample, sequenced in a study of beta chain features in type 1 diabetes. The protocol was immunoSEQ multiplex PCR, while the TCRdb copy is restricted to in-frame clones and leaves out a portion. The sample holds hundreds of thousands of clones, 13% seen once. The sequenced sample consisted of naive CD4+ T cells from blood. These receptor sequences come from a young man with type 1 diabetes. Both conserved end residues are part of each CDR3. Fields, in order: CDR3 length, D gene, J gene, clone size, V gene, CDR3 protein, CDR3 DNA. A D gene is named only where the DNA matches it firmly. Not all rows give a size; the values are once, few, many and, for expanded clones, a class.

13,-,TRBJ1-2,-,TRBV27,CASSRRGDYGYTF,TGTGCCAGCAGCCGACGGGGAGACTATGGCTACACCTTC
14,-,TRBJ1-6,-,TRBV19,CASKMGRGNSPLHF,TGTGCCAGTAAAATGGGTAGGGGGAATTCACCCCTCCACTTT
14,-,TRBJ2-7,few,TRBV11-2,CASSAGTPVYEQYF,TGTGCCAGCAGCGCCGGGACACCTGTCTACGAGCAGTACTTC
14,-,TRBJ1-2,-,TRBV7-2,CASSLADGNYGYTF,TGTGCCAGCAGCTTAGCGGACGGCAACTATGGCTACACCTTC
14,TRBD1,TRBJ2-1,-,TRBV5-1,CASRGDRGYNEQFF,TGCGCCAGCAGAGGGGACAGGGGATACAATGAGCAGTTCTTC
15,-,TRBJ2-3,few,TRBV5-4,CASSLPGISTDTQYF,TGTGCCAGCAGCCTACCCGGGATCAGCACAGATACGCAGTATTTT
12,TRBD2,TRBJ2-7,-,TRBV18,CASFTGGGEQYF,TGTGCCAGCTTCACGGGGGGAGGTGAGCAGTACTTC
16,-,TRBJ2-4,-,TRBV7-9,CASSSGRGGRRNIQYF,TGTGCCAGCAGCTCGGGACGTGGGGGCCGTAGGAACATTCAGTACTTC
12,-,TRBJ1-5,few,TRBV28,CATTRVSQPQHF,TGTGCCACAACCAGGGTATCTCAGCCCCAGCATTTT
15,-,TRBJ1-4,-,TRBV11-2,CASSLVTGGGEKLFF,TGTGCCAGCAGCTTAGTCACCGGGGGCGGTGAAAAACTGTTTTTT
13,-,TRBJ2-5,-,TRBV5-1,CASNGGFQETQYF,TGCGCCAGCAACGGTGGGTTCCAAGAGACCCAGTACTTC
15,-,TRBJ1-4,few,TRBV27,CASSLFLVTNEKLFF,TGTGCCAGCAGTTTATTTCTAGTAACTAATGAAAAACTGTTTTTT
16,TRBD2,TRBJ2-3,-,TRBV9,CASSGGTSGNTDTQYF,TGTGCCAGCAGCGGCGGGACTAGCGGAAACACAGATACGCAGTATTTT
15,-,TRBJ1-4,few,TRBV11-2,CASSPRVGVDEKLFF,TGTGCCAGCAGCCCACGGGTTGGCGTGGATGAAAAACTGTTTTTT
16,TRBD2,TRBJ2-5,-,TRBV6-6,CASSSHSLSGGETQYF,TGTGCCAGCAGTTCCCATTCCCTTAGCGGGGGTGAGACCCAGTACTTC
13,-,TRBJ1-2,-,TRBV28,CASEPQGWEGYTF,TGTGCCAGCGAGCCCCAGGGGTGGGAGGGCTACACCTTC
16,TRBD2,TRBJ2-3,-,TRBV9,CASSSRGGPSTDTQYF,TGTGCCAGCAGCTCCCGGGGGGGCCCCAGCACAGATACGCAGTATTTT
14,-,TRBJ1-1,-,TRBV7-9,CASSPAPGHTEAFF,TGTGCCAGCAGCCCCGCTCCGGGACACACTGAAGCTTTCTTT
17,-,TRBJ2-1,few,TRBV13,CASSLGLAFLTYNEQFF,TGTGCCAGCAGCTTAGGGTTGGCCTTCCTGACCTACAATGAGCAGTTCTTC
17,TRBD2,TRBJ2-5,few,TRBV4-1,CASRQMHSAGQQETQYF,TGCGCCAGCAGACAAATGCACTCAGCGGGGCAACAAGAGACCCAGTACTTC
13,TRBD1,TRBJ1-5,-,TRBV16,CASSRQGNQPQHF,TGTGCCAGCAGCCGACAGGGGAATCAGCCCCAGCATTTT
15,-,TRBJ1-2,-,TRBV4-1,CASSQDITVKGGYTF,TGCGCCAGCAGCCAAGATATCACAGTAAAAGGTGGCTACACCTTC
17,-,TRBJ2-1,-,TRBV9,CASSVVGRGSSYNEQFF,TGTGCCAGCAGCGTAGTGGGGAGGGGGAGCTCCTACAATGAGCAGTTCTTC
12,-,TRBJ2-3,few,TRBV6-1,CASRDRMDTQYF,TGTGCCAGCAGGGACCGAATGGATACGCAGTATTTT
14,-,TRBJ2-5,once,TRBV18,CASSPQGQQETQYF,TGTGCCAGCTCACCACAGGGGCAGCAAGAGACCCAGTACTTC
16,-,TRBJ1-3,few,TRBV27,CASSPGWSISGNTIYF,TGTGCCAGCAGCCCTGGGTGGTCCATCTCTGGAAACACCATATATTTT
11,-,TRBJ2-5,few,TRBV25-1,CASSAVGTQYF,TGTGCCAGCAGTGCCGTCGGGACCCAGTACTTC
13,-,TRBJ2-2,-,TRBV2,CASRGGNTGELFF,TGTGCCAGCAGGGGCGGGAACACCGGGGAGCTGTTTTTT
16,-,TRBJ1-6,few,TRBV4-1,CASSRLAGTANSPLHF,TGCGCCAGCAGCCGCTTGGCAGGGACGGCTAATTCACCCCTCCACTTT
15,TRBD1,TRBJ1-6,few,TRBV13,CASSSPGQVGSPLHF,TGTGCCAGCAGCTCACCTGGACAGGTGGGTTCACCCCTCCACTTT
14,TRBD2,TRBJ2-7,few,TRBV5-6,CASSSTSGVYEQYF,TGTGCCAGCAGCTCTACTAGCGGGGTCTACGAGCAGTACTTC
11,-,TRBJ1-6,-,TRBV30,CAWEGNSPLHF,TGTGCCTGGGAAGGTAATTCACCCCTCCACTTT
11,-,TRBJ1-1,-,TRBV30,CAWSAVTEAFF,TGTGCCTGGAGCGCCGTGACTGAAGCTTTCTTT
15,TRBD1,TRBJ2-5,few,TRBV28,CASSSTGALQETQYF,TGTGCCAGCAGTTCGACAGGGGCCCTACAGGAGACCCAGTACTTC
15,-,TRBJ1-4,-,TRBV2,CASSPSGQGWEKLFF,TGTGCCAGCAGCCCCTCGGGGCAGGGATGGGAAAAACTGTTTTTT
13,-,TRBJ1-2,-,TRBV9,CASSVVGGYGYTF,TGTGCCAGCAGCGTAGTTGGTGGCTATGGCTACACCTTC
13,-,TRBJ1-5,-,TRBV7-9,CASSLEGGATQHF,TGTGCCAGCAGCTTAGAGGGGGGTGCGACCCAGCATTTT
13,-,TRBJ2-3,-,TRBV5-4,CASSSSHTDTQYF,TGTGCCAGCAGCTCTAGTCACACAGATACGCAGTATTTT
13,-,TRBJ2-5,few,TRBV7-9,CASSFGGGETQYF,TGTGCCAGCAGCTTCGGCGGAGGAGAGACCCAGTACTTC
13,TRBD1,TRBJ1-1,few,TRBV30,CAWDTGASTEAFF,TGTGCCTGGGATACAGGGGCGAGTACTGAAGCTTTCTTT
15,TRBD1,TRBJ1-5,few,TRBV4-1,CASSQGTGGWQPQHF,TGCGCCAGCAGCCAAGGGACAGGGGGATGGCAGCCCCAGCATTTT
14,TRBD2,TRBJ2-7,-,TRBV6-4,CASSRSSGPYEQYF,TGTGCCAGCAGTCGGTCTAGCGGGCCCTACGAGCAGTACTTC
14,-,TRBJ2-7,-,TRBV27,CASSVDSSPYEQYF,TGTGCCAGCAGTGTGGACAGTTCACCATACGAGCAGTACTTC
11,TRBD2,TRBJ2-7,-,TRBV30,CASGGAYEQYF,TGTGCCTCCGGGGGGGCCTACGAGCAGTACTTC
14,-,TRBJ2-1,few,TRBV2,CASSSRDNYNEQFF,TGTGCCAGCAGTAGCCGGGACAACTACAATGAGCAGTTCTTC
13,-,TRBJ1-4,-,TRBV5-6,CASSGWTNEKLFF,TGTGCCAGCAGCGGATGGACTAATGAAAAACTGTTTTTT
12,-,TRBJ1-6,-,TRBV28,CASSFDGSPLHF,TGTGCCAGCAGTTTCGATGGTTCACCCCTCCACTTT
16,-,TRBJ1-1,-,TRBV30,CAWRLSGSAGNTEAFF,TGTGCCTGGAGGCTGTCAGGGAGCGCGGGGAACACTGAAGCTTTCTTT
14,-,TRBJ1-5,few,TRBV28,CASISFVPGQPQHF,TGTGCCAGCATCTCCTTTGTCCCGGGTCAGCCCCAGCATTTT